This is a list of T cell receptor beta chains from one sample in a study of blood T cells in healthy people across ages. TCRdb used MiXCR to reprocess the 5' RACE reads, holding one entry per CDR3 protein. The sample lists 700,000 to 850,000 distinct CDR3 sequences; 36% were seen once. Sequencing was carried out using blood. Receptor source: a young man in good health. The CDR3 runs from the conserved cysteine through the conserved F or W. A D gene is named only where the DNA matches it firmly. Clone size is given for some rows only: seen once, a few or many times, or a class if the clone is expanded.

v_call	d_call	j_call	clone_size	cdr3_aa	cdr3_nt
TRBV6-5	-	TRBJ2-1	few	CASCHGAGPYNEQFF	TGTGCCAGCTGTCATGGGGCAGGACCTTACAATGAGCAGTTCTTC
TRBV12-3/TRBV12-4	TRBD1	TRBJ1-6	-	CASSATGGPNSPLHF	TGTGCCAGCAGTGCCACAGGGGGCCCTAATTCACCCCTCCACTTT
TRBV20-1	-	TRBJ1-4	-	CSARDPKGDEKLFF	TGCAGTGCTAGAGATCCGAAGGGGGATGAAAAACTGTTTTTT
TRBV6-6	TRBD2	TRBJ2-3	many	CASSPWRGGRTDTQYF	TGTGCCAGCAGCCCTTGGCGCGGGGGGCGCACAGATACGCAGTATTTT
TRBV5-1	TRBD2	TRBJ2-5	few	CASSSPAGLAYNEQYF	TGCGCCAGCAGCTCCCCCGCAGGACTAGCCTACAATGAGCAGTACTTC
TRBV12-3/TRBV12-4	-	TRBJ2-5	-	CASSLNSKETQYF	TGTGCCAGCAGTTTAAACAGCAAAGAGACCCAGTACTTC
TRBV6-2/TRBV6-3	TRBD1	TRBJ1-5	once	CASREDRAIGTQHF	TGTGCCAGCAGAGAAGACAGGGCTATTGGGACCCAGCATTTT
TRBV27	-	TRBJ1-1	few	CASRAGLPNTEAFF	TGTGCCAGCAGGGCGGGACTCCCGAACACTGAAGCTTTCTTT
TRBV25-1	TRBD1	TRBJ2-2	-	CASGTGSTGELFF	TGTGCGAGCGGGACAGGGTCCACCGGGGAGCTGTTTTTT
TRBV6-2/TRBV6-3	-	TRBJ2-2	few	CASRLVTGELFF	TGTGCCAGCAGACTAGTTACCGGGGAGCTGTTTTTT
TRBV10-3	-	TRBJ1-1	-	CAIGGPMNTEAFF	TGTGCCATCGGGGGACCTATGAACACTGAAGCTTTCTTT
TRBV20-1	-	TRBJ1-2	-	CSASVTGVGNGYTF	TGCAGTGCTAGTGTGACCGGGGTTGGGAATGGCTACACCTTC
TRBV6-5	-	TRBJ1-2	-	CASSYTREGDGHTF	TGTGCCAGCAGTTACACCAGGGAAGGGGATGGCCACACCTTC